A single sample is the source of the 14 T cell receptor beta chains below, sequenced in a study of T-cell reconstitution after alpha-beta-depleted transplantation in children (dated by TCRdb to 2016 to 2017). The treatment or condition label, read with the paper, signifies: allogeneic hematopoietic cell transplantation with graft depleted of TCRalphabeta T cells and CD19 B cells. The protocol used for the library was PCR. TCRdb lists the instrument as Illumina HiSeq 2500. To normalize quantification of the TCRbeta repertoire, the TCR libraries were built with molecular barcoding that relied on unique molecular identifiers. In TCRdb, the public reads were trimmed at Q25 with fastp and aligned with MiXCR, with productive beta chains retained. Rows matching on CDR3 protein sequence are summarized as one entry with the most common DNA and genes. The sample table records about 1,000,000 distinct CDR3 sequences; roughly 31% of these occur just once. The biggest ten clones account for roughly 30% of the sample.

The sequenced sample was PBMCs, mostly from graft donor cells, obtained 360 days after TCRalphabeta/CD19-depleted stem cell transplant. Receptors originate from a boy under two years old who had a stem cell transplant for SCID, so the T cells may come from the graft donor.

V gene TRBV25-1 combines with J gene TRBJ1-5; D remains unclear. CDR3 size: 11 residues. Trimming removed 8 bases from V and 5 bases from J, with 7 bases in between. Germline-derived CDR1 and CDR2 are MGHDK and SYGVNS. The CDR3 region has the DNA TGTGCCAGCGGTCGGTATCAGCCCCAGCATTTT. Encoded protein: CASGRYQPQHF. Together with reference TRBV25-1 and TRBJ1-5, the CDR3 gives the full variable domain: EADIYQTPRYLVIGTGKKITLECSQTMGHDKMYWYQQDPGMELHLIHYSYGVNSTEKGDLSSESTVSRIRTEHFPLTLESARPSHTSQYLCASGRYQPQHFGDGTRLSIL.

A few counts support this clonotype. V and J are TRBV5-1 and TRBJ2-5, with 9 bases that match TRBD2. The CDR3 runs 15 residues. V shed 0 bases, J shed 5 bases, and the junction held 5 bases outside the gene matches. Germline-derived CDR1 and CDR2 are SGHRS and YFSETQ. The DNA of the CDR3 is TGCGCCAGCAGCTTGGTTGGCGGGGGGGCTGAGACCCAGTACTTC. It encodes CASSLVGGGAETQYF.

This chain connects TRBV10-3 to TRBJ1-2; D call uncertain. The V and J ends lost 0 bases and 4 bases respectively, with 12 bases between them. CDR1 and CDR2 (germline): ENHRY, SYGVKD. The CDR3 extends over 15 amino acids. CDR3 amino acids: CAISESSDGSYGYTF. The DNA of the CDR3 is TGTGCCATCAGTGAGTCGTCTGACGGTAGCTATGGCTACACCTTC.

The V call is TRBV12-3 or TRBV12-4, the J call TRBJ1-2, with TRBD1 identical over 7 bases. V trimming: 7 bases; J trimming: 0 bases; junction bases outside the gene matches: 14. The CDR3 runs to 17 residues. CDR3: CASTARDSDHANYGYTF. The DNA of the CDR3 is TGTGCCAGCACCGCCCGGGACAGCGACCATGCTAACTATGGCTACACCTTC.

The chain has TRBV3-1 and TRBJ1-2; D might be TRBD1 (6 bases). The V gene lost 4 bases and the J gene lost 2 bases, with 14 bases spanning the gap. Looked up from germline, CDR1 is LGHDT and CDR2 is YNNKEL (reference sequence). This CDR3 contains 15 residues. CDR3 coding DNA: TGTGCCAGCAGCCCTCCCCCGGGGGCGAACTATGGCTACACCTTC. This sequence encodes CASSPPPGANYGYTF.

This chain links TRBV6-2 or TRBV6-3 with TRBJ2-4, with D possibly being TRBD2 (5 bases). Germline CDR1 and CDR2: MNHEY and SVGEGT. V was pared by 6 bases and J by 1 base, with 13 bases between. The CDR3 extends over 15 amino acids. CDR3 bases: TGTGCCAGCAGCCGGGGAGACATCGCCAAAAACATTCAGTACTTC. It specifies CASSRGDIAKNIQYF.

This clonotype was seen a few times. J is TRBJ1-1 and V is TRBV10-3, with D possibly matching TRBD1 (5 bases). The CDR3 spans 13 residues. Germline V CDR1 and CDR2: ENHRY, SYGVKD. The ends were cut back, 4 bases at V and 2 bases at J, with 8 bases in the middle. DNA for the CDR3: TGTGCCATCAGTGCCACAGGAAACACTGAAGCTTTCTTT. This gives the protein CAISATGNTEAFF.

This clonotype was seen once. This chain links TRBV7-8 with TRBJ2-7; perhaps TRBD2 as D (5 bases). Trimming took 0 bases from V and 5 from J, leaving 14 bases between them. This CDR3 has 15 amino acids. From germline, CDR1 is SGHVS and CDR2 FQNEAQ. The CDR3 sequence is CASSLAGVRVNEQYF. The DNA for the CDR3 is TGTGCCAGCAGCTTAGCCGGCGTGAGGGTCAACGAGCAGTACTTC.

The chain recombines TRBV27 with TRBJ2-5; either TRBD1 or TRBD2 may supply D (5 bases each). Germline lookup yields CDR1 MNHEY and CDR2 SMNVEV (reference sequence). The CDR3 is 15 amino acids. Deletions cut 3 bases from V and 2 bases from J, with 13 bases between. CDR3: CASSFTGTAQETQYF. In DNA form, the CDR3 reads TGTGCCAGCAGTTTCACCGGGACGGCGCAAGAGACCCAGTACTTC.

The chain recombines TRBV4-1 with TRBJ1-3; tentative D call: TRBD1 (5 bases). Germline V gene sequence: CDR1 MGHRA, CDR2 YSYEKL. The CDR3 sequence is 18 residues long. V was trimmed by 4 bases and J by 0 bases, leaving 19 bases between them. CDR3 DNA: TGCGCCAGCAGCCTTTATTCGCCGGGACCCAGCTCTGGAAACACCATATATTTT. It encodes CASSLYSPGPSSGNTIYF.

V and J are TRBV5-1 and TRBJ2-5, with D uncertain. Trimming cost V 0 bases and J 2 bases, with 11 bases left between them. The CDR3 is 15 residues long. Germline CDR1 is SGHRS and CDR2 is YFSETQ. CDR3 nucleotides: TGCGCCAGCAGCTTGGCAGCGACCCAACAAGAGACCCAGTACTTC. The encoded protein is CASSLAATQQETQYF. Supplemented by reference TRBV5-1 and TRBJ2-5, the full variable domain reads KAGVTQTPRYLIKTRGQQVTLSCSPISGHRSVSWYQQTPGQGLQFLFEYFSETQRNKGNFPGRFSGRQFSNSRSEMNVSTLELGDSALYLCASSLAATQQETQYFGPGTRLLVL.

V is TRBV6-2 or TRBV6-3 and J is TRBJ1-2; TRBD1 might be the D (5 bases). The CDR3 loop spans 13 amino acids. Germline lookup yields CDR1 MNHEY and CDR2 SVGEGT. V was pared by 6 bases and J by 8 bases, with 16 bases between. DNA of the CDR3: TGTGCCAGCAGGCCCGATGGGGCTGGCGGCTACACCTTC. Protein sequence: CASRPDGAGGYTF.

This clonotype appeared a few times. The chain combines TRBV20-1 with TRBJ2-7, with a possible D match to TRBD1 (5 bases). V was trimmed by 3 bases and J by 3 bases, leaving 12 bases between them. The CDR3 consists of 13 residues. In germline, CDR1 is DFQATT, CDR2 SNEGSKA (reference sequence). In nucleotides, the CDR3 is TGCAGTGCTAGGACAGTGAACGGCTACGAGCAGTACTTC. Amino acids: CSARTVNGYEQYF.

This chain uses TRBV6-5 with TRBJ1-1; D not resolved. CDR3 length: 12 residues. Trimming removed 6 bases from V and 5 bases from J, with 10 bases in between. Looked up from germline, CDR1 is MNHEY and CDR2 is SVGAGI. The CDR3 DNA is TGTGCCAGCAGGGGGATAGATACTGAAGCTTTCTTT. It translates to CASRGIDTEAFF.